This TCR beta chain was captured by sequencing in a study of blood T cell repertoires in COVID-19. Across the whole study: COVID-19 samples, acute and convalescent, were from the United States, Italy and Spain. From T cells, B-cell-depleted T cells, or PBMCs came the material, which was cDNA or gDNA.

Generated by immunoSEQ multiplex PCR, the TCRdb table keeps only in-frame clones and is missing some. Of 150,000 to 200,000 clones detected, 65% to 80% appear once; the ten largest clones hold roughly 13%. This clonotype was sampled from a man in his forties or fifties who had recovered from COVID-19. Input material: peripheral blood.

CDR3 sequence reads: CASSSYRGDTEAFF. In DNA form, the CDR3 reads TGTGCCAGCAGTTCTTACAGGGGTGACACTGAAGCTTTCTTT. The rearrangement links TRBV27 to TRBJ1-1; 7 bases agree with TRBD1. The CDR3 is made up of 14 amino acids. V lost 4 bases, J lost 3 bases, and 5 bases stayed unmatched. CDR1 is MNHEY, CDR2 SMNVEV, per germline (reference sequence).